This TCR beta chain was documented in a study of regulatory T cells in long-lasting Graves disease. Notes on the study in general: The persistent group shared about 2,700 public clonotypes, more than the approximately 970 shared by new patients. The TCR repertoire of persistent Graves' patients was less diverse than that of newly diagnosed ones.

The CDR3 is made up of 14 amino acids. V lost 5 bases to trimming and J lost 3 bases; unmatched junction nucleotides: 4. Points on this clonotype: The antigen remains unidentified.

Time point denoted: persistent/refractory GD, antithyroid drugs over 5 years with positive TRAb. Preparation of the TCR library used RNA extracted from PBMCs. The guidelines of the American Thyroid Association were the basis for diagnosing Graves' disease. Peripheral blood, nine milliliters of it, was drawn into EDTA tubes. Library construction for TCR beta used iRepertoire HTBI primers and Arm-PCR of CDR3 regions. A single record per CDR3 protein comes from TCRdb applying MiXCR to the multiplex PCR reads. Here the sample spans more than 650,000 distinct CDR3 sequences, about 30% being singletons. The clonotype comes from a female donor with Graves disease. The specimen comprised peripheral blood mononuclear cells (PBMCs), sampled when the disease was refractory, from a patient treated with antithyroid drugs. The chain carries TRBV12-3 or TRBV12-4 and TRBJ2-7; TRBD2 matches 10 bases. In nucleotides, the CDR3 is TGTGCCAGCAGTACAGCGGGAGGGCTCTACGAGCAGTACTTC. Translated: CASSTAGGLYEQYF.